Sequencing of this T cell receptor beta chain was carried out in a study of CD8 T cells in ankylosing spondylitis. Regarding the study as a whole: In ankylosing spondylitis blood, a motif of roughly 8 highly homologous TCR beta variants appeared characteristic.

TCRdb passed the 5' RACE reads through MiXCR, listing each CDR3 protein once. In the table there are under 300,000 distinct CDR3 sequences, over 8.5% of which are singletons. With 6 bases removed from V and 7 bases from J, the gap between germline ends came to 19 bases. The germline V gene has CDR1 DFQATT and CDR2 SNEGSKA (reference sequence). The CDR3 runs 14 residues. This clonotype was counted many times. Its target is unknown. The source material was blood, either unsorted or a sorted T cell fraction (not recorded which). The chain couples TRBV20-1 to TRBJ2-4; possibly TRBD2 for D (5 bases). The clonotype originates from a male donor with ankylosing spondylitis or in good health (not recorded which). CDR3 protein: CSARARLSGNIQYF. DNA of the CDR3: TGCAGTGCGAGGGCTAGACTATCTGGGAACATTCAGTACTTC.